Presented here are 29 T cell receptor beta chains from one specimen sequenced in a study of blood T cell repertoires in COVID-19 (dated by TCRdb to 2020 to 2022). Receptors were amplified or captured by the immunoSEQ multiplex PCR assay. The table was pulled from immuneACCESS by TCRdb, which kept in-frame rearrangements only. Such tables lose some clones; where checked, under half of the loss comes from unresolved V genes, and the rest has no known cause. The sample records roughly 130,000 clones, around 76% of which are singletons. The ten largest clonotypes hold 13% of the sample. The sample comprised peripheral blood. Receptor source: a man older than 75 with acute or convalescent COVID-19.

This clone was observed a few times. The chain uses TRBV7-9 and TRBJ1-2, with TRBD1 matching over 7 bases. The V gene end was trimmed by 3 bases and the J gene end by 7 bases; junction bases not matched to a gene: 5. Germline CDR1 and CDR2: SEHNR and FQNEAQ (reference sequence). The CDR3 spans 13 residues. DNA for the CDR3: TGTGCCAGCAGCTTGTTAGGGGGCTTTGGCTACACCTTC. Protein product: CASSLLGGFGYTF.

There are a few counts of this clone. The chain links TRBV7-2 to TRBJ2-7, with D hard to call. Trimming took 5 bases from V and 3 from J, leaving 11 bases between them. The length of the CDR3 is 13 residues. Germline values: CDR1 SGHTA, CDR2 FQGNSA. CDR3 in amino acids: CASSPLGLYEQYF. The CDR3 nucleotides read TGTGCCAGCAGCCCGCTAGGCCTCTACGAGCAGTACTTC.

This clone was seen once. The rearrangement joins TRBV7-9 to TRBJ2-1, with 13 bases aligning to TRBD2. Germline V gene lookup returns CDR1 SEHNR and CDR2 FQNEAQ (reference sequence). V shed 5 bases, J shed 1 base, and the junction held 11 bases outside the gene matches. The CDR3 has 19 residues. This CDR3 reads CASSLRLAGGRISYNEQFF. The DNA of the CDR3 is TGTGCCAGCAGCCTCCGACTAGCGGGGGGACGAATATCCTACAATGAGCAGTTCTTC. The full variable domain, in which reference TRBV7-9 and TRBJ2-1 provide the parts outside the CDR3, is DTGVSQNPRHKITKRGQNVTFRCDPISEHNRLYWYRQTLGQGPEFLTYFQNEAQLEKSRLLSDRFSAERPKGSFSTLEIQRTEQGDSAMYLCASSLRLAGGRISYNEQFFGPGTRLTVL.

The gene calls are TRBV7-9 and TRBJ2-1; D unclear. Trimming cost V 5 bases and J 0 bases, with 11 bases left between them. Germline V gene lookup returns CDR1 SEHNR and CDR2 FQNEAQ (reference sequence). The CDR3 contains 15 residues. CDR3 sequence reads: CASSLSRSSYNEQFF. The CDR3 nucleotides are TGTGCCAGCAGCCTCTCGAGGAGCTCCTACAATGAGCAGTTCTTC.

J is TRBJ1-5 and V is TRBV28, with a weak D call TRBD1 (6 bases). V was shortened by 5 bases and J by 0 bases, with 14 bases between the two germline ends. This CDR3 has 16 residues. The germline gives CDR1 MDHEN, CDR2 SYDVKM. CDR3 sequence: CASSPEDRPSNQPQHF. The CDR3 DNA follows: TGTGCCAGCAGTCCGGAAGACAGGCCTAGCAATCAGCCCCAGCATTTT.

In this sample, this clone turned up once. The rearrangement uses TRBV18 and TRBJ1-4; D is unresolved. The CDR3 loop spans 14 amino acids. Between the trimmed V and J ends, which lost 1 base and 8 bases, there was a span of 11 bases. Germline V lookup: CDR1 KGHSH, CDR2 LQKENI. The CDR3 coding sequence is TGTGCCAGCTCACCACGATCAGGTCGGGAAAAACTGTTTTTT. Encoded protein: CASSPRSGREKLFF.

This clone appeared a single time. The gene calls are TRBV9 and TRBJ1-6, with D unresolved. The V end lost 0 bases, the J end lost 0 bases, and 7 bases lay between the germline ends. The CDR3 runs 16 residues. The germline V gene encodes CDR1 SGDLS and CDR2 YYNGEE. CDR3 protein: CASSVEPSSYNSPLHF. The CDR3 DNA reads TGTGCCAGCAGCGTAGAACCCAGCTCCTATAATTCACCCCTCCACTTT.

This clone occurred once. This chain joins TRBV30 and TRBJ1-3, with unresolved D. CDR1 and CDR2 (germline): GTSNPN, SVGIG (reference sequence). Trimming pared 0 bases from V and 2 bases from J, leaving 8 bases between. The CDR3 is 14 amino acids. CDR3 sequence: CAWSVDGAGNTIYF. CDR3 nucleotide sequence: TGTGCCTGGAGTGTAGACGGGGCTGGAAACACCATATATTTT.

About this clone: Its ends do not fully match the called genes, so a read error is possible. The chain links TRBV5-6 to TRBJ2-2; D perhaps matches TRBD2 (5 bases). CDR3 length equals 12 residues. Germline loops: CDR1 SGHDT, CDR2 YYEEEE. The CDR3 loop reads CASSPDRRGAVF. The CDR3 nucleotides read TGTGCCAGCAGCCCGGATCGACGGGGAGCTGTTTTT.

The chain joins TRBV2 to TRBJ2-3; 8 bases are a match to TRBD2. The V and J ends lost 7 bases and 2 bases, in that order; junction bases with no gene match: 8. Germline V lookup: CDR1 SNHLY, CDR2 FYNNEI. This CDR3 has 15 amino acids. This chain's CDR3 is CASNTGGPLTDTQYF. The CDR3 region has the DNA TGTGCCAGCAATACGGGGGGGCCACTCACAGATACGCAGTATTTT.

The chain is built from TRBV19 and TRBJ1-1, with 7 positions matching TRBD1. CDR1 is LNHDA and CDR2 is SQIVND in the germline V gene (reference sequence). Trimming at V came to 5 bases and at J to 7 bases, leaving 4 bases not matched to a gene. The CDR3 consists of 12 residues. The CDR3 bases are TGTGCCAGTAGTGGGGGACAGATTGAAGCTTTCTTT. Translated, it gives CASSGGQIEAFF.

The chain links TRBV7-2 to TRBJ2-3; no clear D gene. The germline V gene has CDR1 SGHTA and CDR2 FQGNSA. The CDR3 sequence is 14 residues long. Trimming pared 5 bases from V and 1 base from J, leaving 10 bases between. The CDR3 DNA sequence: TGTGCCAGCAGCCGCGGTCGTCGCACAGATACGCAGTATTTT. It specifies CASSRGRRTDTQYF. The full variable domain, in which reference TRBV7-2 and TRBJ2-3 provide the parts outside the CDR3, is GAGVSQSPSNKVTEKGKDVELRCDPISGHTALYWYRQSLGQGLEFLIYFQGNSAPDKSGLPSDRFSAERTGGSVSTLTIQRTQQEDSAVYLCASSRGRRTDTQYFGPGTRLTVL.

The genes are TRBV2 and TRBJ2-4; D is unclear. CDR3 length: 17 residues. Germline V CDR1 and CDR2: SNHLY, FYNNEI. Trimming took off 4 bases at V and 7 bases at J, with 23 bases between the two ends. CDR3 coding DNA: TGTGCCAGCAGTGTCACCTCCTTGGCCACCCGCGGCAACATTCAGTACTTC. Amino acids: CASSVTSLATRGNIQYF.

The chain couples TRBV19 to TRBJ2-5, with 8 bases aligning to TRBD1. Unmatched junction bases numbered 11, after V lost 6 bases and J lost 5 bases. The germline CDR1 and CDR2 sequences are LNHDA and SQIVND (reference sequence). The CDR3 totals 15 residues. The DNA for the CDR3 is TGTGCCAGTAGGAACAGGGGGTGGGGTGCGGAGACCCAGTACTTC. Protein: CASRNRGWGAETQYF.

The chain carries TRBV13 and TRBJ2-2; TRBD1 agrees at 7 bases. The CDR3 extends over 15 amino acids. V was pared by 5 bases and J by 1 base, with 4 bases of the junction left unmatched. Germline V gives CDR1 PRHDT, CDR2 FYEKMQ (reference sequence). CDR3 coding DNA: TGTGCCAGCAGCGCCGGGACAGAGAACACCGGGGAGCTGTTTTTT. Translation: CASSAGTENTGELFF.

This clone was counted once. The V and J genes are TRBV4-3 and TRBJ2-7, with 9 bases fitting TRBD1. The better agreement between TRBJ2-1 and the DNA end casts doubt on the J call. This CDR3 has 17 residues. Germline V gene sequence: CDR1 LGHNA, CDR2 YSLEER. The CDR3 DNA is TGCGCCAGCAGCCAAGATACGGGGACAGGGATTTACAATGAGCAGTTCTTC. This gives the protein CASSQDTGTGIYNEQFF.

This chain links TRBV28 with TRBJ2-1, with D possibly being TRBD1 (5 bases). The V end was cut by 7 bases, the J end by 7 bases, with 11 bases between. The CDR3 has 12 amino acids. Germline V gives CDR1 MDHEN, CDR2 SYDVKM. CDR3 loop: CASTLRGNEQFF. CDR3 nucleotide sequence: TGTGCCAGCACCCTTAGGGGTAATGAGCAGTTCTTC.

This chain links TRBV19 with TRBJ1-1; D ambiguous. V shed 3 bases and J shed 1 base, with 12 bases lying between them. Looked up from germline, CDR1 is LNHDA and CDR2 is SQIVND (reference sequence). The CDR3 loop spans 15 amino acids. The CDR3 is CASSINSLSNTEAFF. CDR3 DNA: TGTGCCAGTAGTATTAACAGCCTATCGAACACTGAAGCTTTCTTT.

This clone appeared a single time. This chain connects TRBV6-2 or TRBV6-3 to TRBJ1-2; maybe TRBD1 (5 bases). The CDR3 totals 15 residues. Germline V gene data show CDR1 as MNHEY and CDR2 as SVGEGT. V was pared by 0 bases and J by 8 bases, with 16 bases between. This chain's CDR3 is CASSYSTDTIEGYTF. Written as DNA, the CDR3 is TGTGCCAGCAGTTACTCGACAGACACGATCGAGGGCTACACCTTC.

The gene calls are TRBV11-2 and TRBJ1-5, with D unclear. Trimming took off 2 bases at V and 7 bases at J, with 15 bases between the two ends. CDR3 length equals 15 residues. Germline CDR1 and CDR2: SGHAT and FQNNGV. CDR3 region: CASSLSAEGWQPQHF. In DNA form, the CDR3 reads TGTGCCAGCAGCTTAAGCGCGGAGGGCTGGCAGCCCCAGCATTTT.

This rearrangement joins TRBV29-1 to TRBJ1-1; D gene ambiguous. This CDR3 comprises 13 residues. Trimming took 8 bases from V and 3 from J, leaving 16 bases between them. From germline, CDR1 is SQVTM and CDR2 ANQGSEA. The DNA of the CDR3 is TGCAGCTATGCATTTACAGCTTACACTGAAGCTTTCTTT. Its protein product is CSYAFTAYTEAFF.

The V call is TRBV11-2, the J call TRBJ2-7; 7 positions agree with TRBD1. The CDR3 loop spans 14 amino acids. V shed 3 bases, J shed 1 base, and the junction held 3 bases outside the gene matches. Germline-derived CDR1 and CDR2 are SGHAT and FQNNGV. CDR3 sequence reads: CASSLTGLSYEQYF. The CDR3 bases are TGTGCCAGCAGCTTGACAGGGTTGTCCTACGAGCAGTACTTC.

This chain joins TRBV18 and TRBJ2-1; 10 bases align to TRBD1. This CDR3 spans 14 amino acids. V was clipped by 3 bases and J by 8 bases; unmatched bases: 4. The germline V gene encodes CDR1 KGHSH and CDR2 LQKENI. CDR3 DNA: TGTGCCAGCTCACCCGGGACAGGGGACGATGAGCAGTTCTTC. This encodes CASSPGTGDDEQFF.

V usage is TRBV14 and J usage is TRBJ1-2; D remains ambiguous. The V end lost 1 base, the J end lost 8 bases, and 11 bases lay between the germline ends. Germline CDR1 SGHDN, CDR2 FVKESK. The CDR3 length is 13 residues. The CDR3 DNA reads as TGTGCCAGCAGCCAAGGCAGGTTTTTGGGCTACACCTTC. Its translation: CASSQGRFLGYTF.

The rearrangement uses TRBV5-6 and TRBJ2-4, with TRBD1 matching 10 bases. The trim removed 2 bases at V and 8 bases at J, leaving 4 bases unmatched. This CDR3 is 14 amino acids long. From germline, CDR1 is SGHDT and CDR2 YYEEEE. CDR3 DNA sequence: TGTGCCAGCAGCTTCTGGACAGGGGGGGACATTCAGTACTTC. Amino acids: CASSFWTGGDIQYF.

The rearrangement joins TRBV28 to TRBJ1-2; no definite D call. V was shortened by 6 bases and J by 0 bases, with 14 bases between the two germline ends. CDR1 MDHEN and CDR2 SYDVKM come from the germline V gene. This CDR3 region has 15 residues. CDR3 loop: CASSTVPQTNYGYTF. As DNA, the CDR3 is TGTGCCAGCAGCACCGTTCCACAGACTAACTATGGCTACACCTTC.

The chain is built from TRBV7-9 and TRBJ1-4, with D unresolved. CDR1 is SEHNR, CDR2 FQNEAQ, per germline (reference sequence). The ends were cut back, 2 bases at V and 8 bases at J, with 9 bases in the middle. This CDR3 has 13 residues. The CDR3 protein is CASSLPLSEKLFF. Here the CDR3 DNA reads TGTGCCAGCAGCTTACCGCTTAGCGAAAAACTGTTTTTT. The full variable domain, its missing parts supplied by reference TRBV7-9 and TRBJ1-4, is DTGVSQNPRHKITKRGQNVTFRCDPISEHNRLYWYRQTLGQGPEFLTYFQNEAQLEKSRLLSDRFSAERPKGSFSTLEIQRTEQGDSAMYLCASSLPLSEKLFFGSGTQLSVL.

The V call is TRBV18, the J call TRBJ1-5; TRBD1 matches 8 bases. This CDR3 spans 15 amino acids. Germline loops: CDR1 KGHSH, CDR2 LQKENI. J was trimmed by 4 bases and V by 3 bases; bases with no gene match: 5. The CDR3 nucleotides read TGTGCCAGCTCACCCCTGACAGGGGCGAATCAGCCCCAGCATTTT. It is translated as CASSPLTGANQPQHF.

This chain uses TRBV6-2 or TRBV6-3 with TRBJ1-2; D is perhaps TRBD1 (5 bases). Trimming removed 5 bases at V and 5 bases at J, with 12 bases between. The CDR3 loop spans 13 amino acids. CDR1 and CDR2 (germline): MNHEY, SVGEGT. CDR3 bases: TGTGCCAGCAGTATCCCAGGGTATTATGGCTACACCTTC. Translation: CASSIPGYYGYTF.